This T cell receptor (beta chain) comes out of a study of blood T cell repertoires in COVID-19. Study-level information: Researchers got acute and convalescent COVID-19 samples from the United States, Italy and Spain. In each case, the material was cDNA or gDNA derived from T cells, B-cell-depleted T cells, or PBMCs.

Note on this clone: A much larger clone differs by one base, so this may be a read error.

Germline V gives CDR1 SGHVS, CDR2 FQNEAQ. CDR3 length equals 14 residues. V dropped 3 bases and J dropped 4; count of bases not matched to a gene: 2. Authors' processing steps: Using reference gene primer amplification, nucleated cell counts were estimated. Measured with immunoSEQ multiplex PCR; TCRdb has only the in-frame clones, and not every one. That table is the source of V, J and clone size, and D and trimming were worked out from the DNA. The table lists about 140,000 clones, around 87% of them singletons. The V gene is TRBV7-8, the J gene TRBJ2-7, with 11 bases matching TRBD1. Sequenced sample: peripheral blood. The TCR sequence derives from a woman aged 60-75 years with active COVID-19. The DNA for the CDR3 is TGTGCCAGCAGCTTCCGGGACAGGGGGTACGAGCAGTACTTC. Encoded protein: CASSFRDRGYEQYF.